This TCR beta chain was retrieved from a study of blood T cell repertoires in COVID-19. On the study more broadly: PBMCs, B-cell-depleted T cells, or T cells provided the cDNA or gDNA that made up the material.

Authors' analysis steps: Amplification of reference gene primers was used by the study to estimate nucleated cell counts. The repertoire was sequenced with immunoSEQ multiplex PCR; TCRdb's copy has only in-frame clones and lacks some. The V and J calls and clone size are taken from that table; D and trimming were inferred from the DNA. The data show 60,000 to 70,000 clones, roughly four fifths seen once. Trimming shortened V by 5 bases and J by 7 bases, and 12 bases separated the two germline ends. CDR1 is LNHDA, CDR2 SQIVND, per germline (reference sequence). This CDR3 is built from 13 residues. This TCR was sampled from a human donor in a cohort sampled during active COVID-19. Source material: peripheral blood. V gene TRBV19 combines with J gene TRBJ2-1; maybe TRBD1 (6 bases). The CDR3 region is CASSVTGTNEQFF. DNA of the CDR3: TGTGCCAGTAGTGTAACCGGGACAAATGAGCAGTTCTTC.